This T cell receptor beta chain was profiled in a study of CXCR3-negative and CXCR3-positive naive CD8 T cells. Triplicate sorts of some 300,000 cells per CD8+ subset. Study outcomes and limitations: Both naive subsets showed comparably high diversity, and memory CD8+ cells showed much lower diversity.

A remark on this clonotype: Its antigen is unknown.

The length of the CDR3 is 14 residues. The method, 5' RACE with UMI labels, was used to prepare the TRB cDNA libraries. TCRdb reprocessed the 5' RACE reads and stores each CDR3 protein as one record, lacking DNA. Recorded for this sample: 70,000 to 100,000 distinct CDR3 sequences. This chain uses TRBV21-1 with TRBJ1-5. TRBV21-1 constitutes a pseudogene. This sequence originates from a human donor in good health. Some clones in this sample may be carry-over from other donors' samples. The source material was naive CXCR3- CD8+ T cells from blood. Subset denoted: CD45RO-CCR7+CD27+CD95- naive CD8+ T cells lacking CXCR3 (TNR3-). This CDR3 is CASPSGANHQPQHF.